This T cell receptor beta chain was captured in a study of blood T cell repertoires in COVID-19. Study information: The analysed material was cDNA or gDNA that came from T cells, B-cell-depleted T cells, or PBMCs.

In the study's own analysis: Researchers report that nucleated cell counts were estimated from reference gene primer amplification. Measured with immunoSEQ multiplex PCR; TCRdb has only the in-frame clones, and not every one. V, J and clone size were drawn from that table, and D and trimming were deduced from the DNA. The table includes 25,000 to 35,000 clones, under 95% detected once. The CDR3 has 17 amino acids. Germline CDR1 reads SGHNT; CDR2 reads YENEEA. V was clipped by 5 bases and J by 2 bases; unmatched bases: 13. The TCR sequence derives from a man between 70 and 80 years old with active or convalescent COVID-19. J is TRBJ2-3 and V is TRBV11-3; 7 bases line up with TRBD1. The material sequenced was peripheral blood. The CDR3 region has the DNA TGTGCCAGCAGCGACTCTTACCGGACAGGTTTCACAGATACGCAGTATTTT. Amino acid sequence: CASSDSYRTGFTDTQYF. Combining the CDR3 with reference TRBV11-3 and TRBJ2-3 gives the whole variable domain EAGVVQSPRYKIIEKKQPVAFWCNPISGHNTLYWYLQNLGQGPELLIRYENEEAVDDSQLPKDRFSAERLKGVDSTLKIQPAELGDSAVYLCASSDSYRTGFTDTQYFGPGTRLTVL.